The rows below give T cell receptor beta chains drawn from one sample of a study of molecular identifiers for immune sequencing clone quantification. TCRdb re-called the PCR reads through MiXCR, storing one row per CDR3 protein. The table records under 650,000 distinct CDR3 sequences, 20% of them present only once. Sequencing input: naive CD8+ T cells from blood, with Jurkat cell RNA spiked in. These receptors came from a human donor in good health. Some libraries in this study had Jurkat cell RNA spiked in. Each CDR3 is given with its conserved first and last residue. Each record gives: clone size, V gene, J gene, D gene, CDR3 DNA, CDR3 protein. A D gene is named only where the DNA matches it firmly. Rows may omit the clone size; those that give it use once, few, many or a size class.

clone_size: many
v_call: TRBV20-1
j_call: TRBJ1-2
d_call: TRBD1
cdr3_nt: TGCAGTGCTAGAACTACCTCCGCAGGGGGCGGCGTCTATGGCTACACCTTC
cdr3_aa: CSARTTSAGGGVYGYTF

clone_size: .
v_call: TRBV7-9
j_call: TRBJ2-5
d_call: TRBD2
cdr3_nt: TGTGCCAGCAGCCCCCCGGGACTAGCGGAAGGGGGGAAGACCCAGTACTTC
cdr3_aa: CASSPPGLAEGGKTQYF

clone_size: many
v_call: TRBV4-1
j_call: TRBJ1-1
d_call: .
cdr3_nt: TGCGCCAGCAGCCAAGGAGGCACGGGGGGTAGCACTGAAGCTTTCTTT
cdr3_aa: CASSQGGTGGSTEAFF

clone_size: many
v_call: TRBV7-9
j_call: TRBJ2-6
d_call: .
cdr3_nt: TGTGCCAGCAGCTCGCCGGGACTGCGCTCTGGGGCCAACGTCCTGACTTTC
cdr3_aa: CASSSPGLRSGANVLTF

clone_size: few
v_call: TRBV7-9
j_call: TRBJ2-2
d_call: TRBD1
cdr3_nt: TGTGCCAGCAGCTCAGTGCCGGGACAGGGTTTAATCACCGGGGAGCTGTTTTTT
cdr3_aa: CASSSVPGQGLITGELFF

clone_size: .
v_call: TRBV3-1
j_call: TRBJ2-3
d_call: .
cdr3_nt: TGTGCCGGCAGCCAAAAGACTACACCCGGGGGAGATACGCAGTATTTT
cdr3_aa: CAGSQKTTPGGDTQYF

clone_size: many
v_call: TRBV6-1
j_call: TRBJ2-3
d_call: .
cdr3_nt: TGTGCCAGCAGTGAAGCTTTCGGCCAGCCTAGCACAGATACGCAGTATTTT
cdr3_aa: CASSEAFGQPSTDTQYF

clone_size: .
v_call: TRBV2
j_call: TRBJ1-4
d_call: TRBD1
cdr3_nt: TGTGTCAGCAGTGAAGCGGGGACAGTGAATGAAAAACTGTTTTTT
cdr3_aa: CVSSEAGTVNEKLFF

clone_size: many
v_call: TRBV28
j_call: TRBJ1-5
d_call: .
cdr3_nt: TGTGCCAGCAGTCCCTCTCGGGGACAATATAGCAATCAGCCCCAGCATTTT
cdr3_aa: CASSPSRGQYSNQPQHF

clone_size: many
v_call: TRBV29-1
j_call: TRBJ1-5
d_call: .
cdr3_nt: TGCAGCGTCGCCGCTCGGGGCAATCAGCCCCAGCATTTT
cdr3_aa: CSVAARGNQPQHF

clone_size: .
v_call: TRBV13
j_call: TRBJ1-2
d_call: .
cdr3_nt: TGTGCCAGCAGCTTCGCCGGTGGCTACACCTTC
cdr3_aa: CASSFAGGYTF

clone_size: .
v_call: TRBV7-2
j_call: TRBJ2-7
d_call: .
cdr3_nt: TGTGCCAGCAGCTCAGAAGGCTACGAGCAGTACTTC
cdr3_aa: CASSSEGYEQYF

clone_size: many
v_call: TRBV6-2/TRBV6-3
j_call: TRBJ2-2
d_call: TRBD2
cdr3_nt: TGTGCCACACGACTAGCTGCCACCGGGGAGCTGTTTTTT
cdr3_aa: CATRLAATGELFF

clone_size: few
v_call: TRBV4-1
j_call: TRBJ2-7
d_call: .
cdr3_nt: TGCGCCAGCAGCCAAACGCGACTAGGCGGCTACGAGCAGTACTTC
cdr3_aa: CASSQTRLGGYEQYF

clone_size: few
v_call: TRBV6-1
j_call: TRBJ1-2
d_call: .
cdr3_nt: TGTGCCAGCAGTGAAGATCGATCTAACTATGGCTACACCTTC
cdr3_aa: CASSEDRSNYGYTF

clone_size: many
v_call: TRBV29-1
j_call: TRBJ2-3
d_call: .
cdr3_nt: TGCAGTGTGGCCCCGACAGATACGCAGTATTTT
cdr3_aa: CSVAPTDTQYF

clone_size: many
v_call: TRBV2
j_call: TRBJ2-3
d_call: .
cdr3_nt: TGTGCCAGCAGTGACTTGGGCGATACGCAGTATTTT
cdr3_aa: CASSDLGDTQYF

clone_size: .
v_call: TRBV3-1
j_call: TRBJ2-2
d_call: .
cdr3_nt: TGTGCCAGCAGCCCCCCACCGGGACGAATCCCAACTACCGGGGAGCTGTTTTTT
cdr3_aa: CASSPPPGRIPTTGELFF

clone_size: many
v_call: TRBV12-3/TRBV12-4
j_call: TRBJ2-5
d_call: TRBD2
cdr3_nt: TGTGCCAGCAGTTATTTGGGGCTAGCGGGAGATGAGACCCAGTACTTC
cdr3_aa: CASSYLGLAGDETQYF

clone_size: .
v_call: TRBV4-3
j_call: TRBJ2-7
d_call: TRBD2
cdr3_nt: TGCGCCAGCAGCCAAGATCAGCTAGCGGTTACCTACGAGCAGTACTTC
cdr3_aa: CASSQDQLAVTYEQYF

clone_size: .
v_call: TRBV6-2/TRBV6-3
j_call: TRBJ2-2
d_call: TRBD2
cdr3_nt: TGTGCCAGCAGACCTACTAGCGGGAGGGCCCCGAACACCGGGGAGCTGTTTTTT
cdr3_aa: CASRPTSGRAPNTGELFF

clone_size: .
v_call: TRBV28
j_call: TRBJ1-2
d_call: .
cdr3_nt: TGTGCCAGCAGTCCCATTCCCGTCGGGGCTAACTATGGCTGCACCTTC
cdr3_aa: CASSPIPVGANYGCTF

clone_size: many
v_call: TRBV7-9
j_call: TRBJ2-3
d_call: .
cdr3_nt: TGTGCCAGCAGCGCAACGGACGCTTTTGGAGATACGCAGTATTTT
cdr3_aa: CASSATDAFGDTQYF

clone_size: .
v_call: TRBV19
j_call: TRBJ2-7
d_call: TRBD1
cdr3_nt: TGTGCCAGTAGTAGAAGAGGGACAGGGAGCTCCTACGAGCAGTACTTC
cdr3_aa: CASSRRGTGSSYEQYF

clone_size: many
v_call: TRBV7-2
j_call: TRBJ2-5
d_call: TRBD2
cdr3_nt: TGTGCCAGCAGCTTAGTAGCGGGGGGGTGGGAGACCCAGTACTTC
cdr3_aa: CASSLVAGGWETQYF

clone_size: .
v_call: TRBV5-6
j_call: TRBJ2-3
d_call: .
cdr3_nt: TGTGCCAGCAGCCTACATCCCTACAGGGAAGCTAGCACAGATACGCAGTATTTT
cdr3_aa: CASSLHPYREASTDTQYF

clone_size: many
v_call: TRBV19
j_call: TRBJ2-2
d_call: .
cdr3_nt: TGTGCCAGTAGTATGCCCAAGGTGACGGTGGCCGGGGAGCTGTTTTTT
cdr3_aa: CASSMPKVTVAGELFF

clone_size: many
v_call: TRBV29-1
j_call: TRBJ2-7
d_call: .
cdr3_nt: TGCAGCGTGGTGACAGAGACCTACGAGCAGTACTTC
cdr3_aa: CSVVTETYEQYF

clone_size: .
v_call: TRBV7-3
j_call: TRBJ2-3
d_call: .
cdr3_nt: TGTGCCAGCAGCCCCACTACCGGGCCGCTAGCATCGGATACGCAGTATTTT
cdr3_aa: CASSPTTGPLASDTQYF

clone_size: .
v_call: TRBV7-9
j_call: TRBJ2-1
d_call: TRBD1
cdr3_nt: TGTGCCAGAAACTCGCCGGGGACAGGGCTGTTCTTC
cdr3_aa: CARNSPGTGLFF

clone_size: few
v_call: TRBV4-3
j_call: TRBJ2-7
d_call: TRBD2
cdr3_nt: TGCGCCAGCAGCCCAACTAGCGATCGTTACGAGCAGTACTTC
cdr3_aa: CASSPTSDRYEQYF

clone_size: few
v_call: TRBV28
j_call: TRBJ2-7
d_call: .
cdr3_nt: TGTGCCAGCTCGCAAAGGGCAGGGAGGAGCGAGCAGTACTTC
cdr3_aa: CASSQRAGRSEQYF

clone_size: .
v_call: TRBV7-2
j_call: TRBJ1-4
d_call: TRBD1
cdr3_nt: TGTGCCAGCAGCTTATCCCCTCGACAGGGCCATGAAAAACTGTTTTTT
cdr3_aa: CASSLSPRQGHEKLFF

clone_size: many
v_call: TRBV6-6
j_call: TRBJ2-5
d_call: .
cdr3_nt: TGTGCCAGCAGTTACTCCGGGGGGCTAGAGACCCAGTACTTC
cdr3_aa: CASSYSGGLETQYF

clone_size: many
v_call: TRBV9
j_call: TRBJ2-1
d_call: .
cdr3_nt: TGTGCCAGCAGTACCCCGTCTGGTGAGCAGTTCTTC
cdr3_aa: CASSTPSGEQFF

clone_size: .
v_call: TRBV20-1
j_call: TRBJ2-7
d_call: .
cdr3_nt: TGCAGTGCGCGCCAGGGACTTGCCTACGGGCAGTACTTC
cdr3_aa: CSARQGLAYGQYF

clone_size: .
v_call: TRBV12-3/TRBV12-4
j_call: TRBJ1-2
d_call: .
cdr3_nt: TGTGCCAGCAGTGACGGACCCACCTATGGCTACACCTTC
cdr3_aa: CASSDGPTYGYTF

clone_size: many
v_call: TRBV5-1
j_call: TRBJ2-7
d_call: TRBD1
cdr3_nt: TGCGCCAGCAGCCCGTCGGACAGGACGGACTACGAGCAGTACTTC
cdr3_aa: CASSPSDRTDYEQYF

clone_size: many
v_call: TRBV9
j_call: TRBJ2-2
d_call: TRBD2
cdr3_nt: TGTGCCAGCAGCGAGCAACCGGGACTAGCGGGTCTAAGGAACACCGGGGAGCTGTTTTTT
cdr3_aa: CASSEQPGLAGLRNTGELFF

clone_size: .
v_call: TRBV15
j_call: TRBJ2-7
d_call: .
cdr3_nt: TGTGCCACCAGCGGGGGACTTTCTGGCTACGAGCGGTACTTC
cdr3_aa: CATSGGLSGYERYF

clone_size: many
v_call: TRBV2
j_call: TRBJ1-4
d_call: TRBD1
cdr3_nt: TGTGCCAGCGAAGGACAGGGGAGGAATGAAAAACTGTTTTTT
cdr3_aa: CASEGQGRNEKLFF